This T cell receptor beta chain was sequenced in a study of T cells after posttransplantation cyclophosphamide. A marrow graft followed busulfan-fludarabine conditioning, with cyclophosphamide on days +3 and +4. Profiled with immunoSEQ multiplex PCR; TCRdb holds only in-frame clones, not every one. The sample shows under 15,000 clones, no singletons; the ten largest hold around 26%. The specimen comprised PBMCs, sampled after allogeneic stem cell transplant with posttransplant cyclophosphamide. This TCR derives from a female patient in her 40s who received an allogeneic stem cell transplant from an unrelated donor, was CMV-positive, and had acute GVHD only. Some T cells here may be from the graft donor.

The CDR3 loop is CASSRRDRVYQPQHF. The CDR3 DNA is TGTGCCAGCAGCCGCAGGGACAGGGTCTATCAGCCCCAGCATTTT. V and J are TRBV7-8 and TRBJ1-5, with TRBD1 matching over 9 bases. The CDR3 runs 15 residues. Germline loops: CDR1 SGHVS, CDR2 FQNEAQ. Trimming removed 5 bases from V and 5 bases from J; junction bases left unmatched: 7.